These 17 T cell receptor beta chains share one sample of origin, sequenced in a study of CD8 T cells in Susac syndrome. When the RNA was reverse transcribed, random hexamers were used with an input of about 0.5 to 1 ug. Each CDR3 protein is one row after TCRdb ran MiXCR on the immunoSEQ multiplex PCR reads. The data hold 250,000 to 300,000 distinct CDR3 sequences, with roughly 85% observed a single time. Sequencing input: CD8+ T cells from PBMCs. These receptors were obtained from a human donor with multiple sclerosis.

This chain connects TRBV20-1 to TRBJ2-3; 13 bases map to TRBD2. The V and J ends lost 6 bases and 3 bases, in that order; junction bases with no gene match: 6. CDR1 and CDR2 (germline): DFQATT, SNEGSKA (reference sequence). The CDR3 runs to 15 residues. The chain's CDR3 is CSALGLAGVTDTQYF. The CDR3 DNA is TGCAGTGCCCTTGGACTAGCGGGAGTAACAGATACGCAGTATTTT.

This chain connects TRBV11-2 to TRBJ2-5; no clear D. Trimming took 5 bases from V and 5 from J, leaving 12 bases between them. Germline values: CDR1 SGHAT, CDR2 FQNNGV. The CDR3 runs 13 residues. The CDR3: CASSGRLGETQYF. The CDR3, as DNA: TGTGCCAGCAGCGGGCGGCTAGGGGAGACCCAGTACTTC.

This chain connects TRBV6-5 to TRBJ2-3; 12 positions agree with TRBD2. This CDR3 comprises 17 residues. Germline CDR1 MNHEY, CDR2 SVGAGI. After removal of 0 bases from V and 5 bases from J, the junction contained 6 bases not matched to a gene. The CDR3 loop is CASSYSASGRAKDTQYF. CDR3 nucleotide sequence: TGTGCCAGCAGTTACTCGGCTAGCGGGAGGGCCAAAGATACGCAGTATTTT.

The CDR3 bases are TGTGCCAGCAGCGATTATTTTGAAGCTTTCTTT. It yields the protein CASSDYFEAFF. This rearrangement joins TRBV27 to TRBJ1-1, with D unclear. This CDR3 region has 11 residues. Per the germline V gene, CDR1 is MNHEY and CDR2 is SMNVEV (reference sequence). V was clipped by 6 bases and J by 7 bases, with 9 bases between them.

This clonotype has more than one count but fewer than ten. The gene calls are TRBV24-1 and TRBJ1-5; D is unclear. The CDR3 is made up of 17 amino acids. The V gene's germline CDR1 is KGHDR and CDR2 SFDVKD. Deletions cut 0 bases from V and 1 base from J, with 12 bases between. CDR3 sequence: CATSDLHSTASNQPQHF. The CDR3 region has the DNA TGTGCCACCAGTGATTTGCACAGTACAGCCAGCAATCAGCCCCAGCATTTT.

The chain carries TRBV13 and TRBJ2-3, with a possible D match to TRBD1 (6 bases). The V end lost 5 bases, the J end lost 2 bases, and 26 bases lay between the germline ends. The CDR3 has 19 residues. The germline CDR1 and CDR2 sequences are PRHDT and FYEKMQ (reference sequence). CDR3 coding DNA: TGTGCCAGCAGCGGCCACCCTGCCGGGTCAGGGGAGAACACAGATACGCAGTATTTT. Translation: CASSGHPAGSGENTDTQYF.

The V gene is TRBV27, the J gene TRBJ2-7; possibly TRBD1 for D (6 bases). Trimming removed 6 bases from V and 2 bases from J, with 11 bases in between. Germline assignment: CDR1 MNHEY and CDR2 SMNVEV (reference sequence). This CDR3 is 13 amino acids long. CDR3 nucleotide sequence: TGTGCCAGCAGCCGGGACACCACCTACGAGCAGTACTTC. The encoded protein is CASSRDTTYEQYF.

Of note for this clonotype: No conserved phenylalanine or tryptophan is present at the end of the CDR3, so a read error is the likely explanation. Here the CDR3 DNA reads TGTGCCAGCAGTCTCTACAGGGCGAACACTGAAGCTTTCCTT. Translating gives CASSLYRANTEAFL. The chain couples TRBV28 to TRBJ1-1; TRBD1 might be the D (6 bases). This CDR3 region has 14 residues. Trimming removed 5 bases at V and 1 base at J, with 11 bases between. Germline lookup yields CDR1 MDHEN and CDR2 SYDVKM.

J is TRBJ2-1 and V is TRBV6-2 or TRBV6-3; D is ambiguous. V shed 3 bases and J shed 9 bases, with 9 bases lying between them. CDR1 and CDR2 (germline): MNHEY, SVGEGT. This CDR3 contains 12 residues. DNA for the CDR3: TGTGCCAGCAGTTATTCGCTAGTTGAGCAGTTCTTC. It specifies CASSYSLVEQFF.

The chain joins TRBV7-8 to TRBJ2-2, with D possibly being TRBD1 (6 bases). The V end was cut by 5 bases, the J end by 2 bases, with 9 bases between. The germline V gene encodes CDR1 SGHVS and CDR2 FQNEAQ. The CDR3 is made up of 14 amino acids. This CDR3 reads CASSRDINTGELFF. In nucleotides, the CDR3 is TGTGCCAGCAGCCGGGACATCAACACCGGGGAGCTGTTTTTT.

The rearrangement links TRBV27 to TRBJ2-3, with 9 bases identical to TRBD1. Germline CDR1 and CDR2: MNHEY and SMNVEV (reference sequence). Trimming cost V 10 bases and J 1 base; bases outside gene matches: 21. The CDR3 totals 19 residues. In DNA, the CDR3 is TGTGCCACCCCCTTGCACGTTCGACAGGGGGTTTTAGGCACAGATACGCAGTATTTT. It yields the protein CATPLHVRQGVLGTDTQYF.

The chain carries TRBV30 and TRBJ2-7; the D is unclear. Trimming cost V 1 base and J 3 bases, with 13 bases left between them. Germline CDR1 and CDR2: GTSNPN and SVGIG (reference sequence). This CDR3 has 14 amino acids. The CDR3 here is CAWSALLVGYEQYF. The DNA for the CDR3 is TGTGCCTGGAGTGCTCTTCTAGTCGGCTACGAGCAGTACTTC.

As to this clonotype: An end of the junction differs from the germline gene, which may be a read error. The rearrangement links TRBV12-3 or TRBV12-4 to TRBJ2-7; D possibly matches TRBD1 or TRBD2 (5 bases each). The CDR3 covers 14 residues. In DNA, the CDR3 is TGTGCCGGCAGTTTATCGGGACCCAGCTACGAGCAGTACTTC. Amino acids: CAGSLSGPSYEQYF.

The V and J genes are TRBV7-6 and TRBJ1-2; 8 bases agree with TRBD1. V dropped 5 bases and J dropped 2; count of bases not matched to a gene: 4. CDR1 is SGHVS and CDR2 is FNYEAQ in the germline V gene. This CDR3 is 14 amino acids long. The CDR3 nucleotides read TGTGCCAGCAGCCCACGGACAGGGAACTATGGCTACACCTTC. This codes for CASSPRTGNYGYTF.

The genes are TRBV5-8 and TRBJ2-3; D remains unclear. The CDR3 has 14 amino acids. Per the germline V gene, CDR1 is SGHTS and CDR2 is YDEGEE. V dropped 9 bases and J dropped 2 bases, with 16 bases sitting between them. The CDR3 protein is CATERYQDTDTQYF. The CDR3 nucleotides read TGTGCCACCGAGCGTTACCAAGACACAGATACGCAGTATTTT.

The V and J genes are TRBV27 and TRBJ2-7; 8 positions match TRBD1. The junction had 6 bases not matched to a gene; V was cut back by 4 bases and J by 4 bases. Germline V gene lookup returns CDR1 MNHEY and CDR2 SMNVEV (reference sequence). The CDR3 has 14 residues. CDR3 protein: CASSWTGQGYEQYF. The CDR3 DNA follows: TGTGCCAGCAGTTGGACAGGGCAGGGTTACGAGCAGTACTTC.

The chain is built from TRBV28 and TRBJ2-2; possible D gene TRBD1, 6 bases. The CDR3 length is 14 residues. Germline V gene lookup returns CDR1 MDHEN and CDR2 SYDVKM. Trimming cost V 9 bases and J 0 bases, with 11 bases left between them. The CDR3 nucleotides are TGTGCCAGTCTGACAGGCGCGAACACCGGGGAGCTGTTTTTT. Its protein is CASLTGANTGELFF.